This passage covers 19 T cell receptor beta chains from one sample sequenced in a study of T cell repertoires in cytomegalovirus infection (dated by TCRdb to between 2017 and 2020). Sequencer: Illumina HiSeq 1500. TCRdb reran the public reads through fastp at Q25 and MiXCR, keeping productive beta chains. Rows merge per CDR3 protein into single entries with the most common DNA and genes. Here the sample has fewer than 300,000 distinct CDR3 sequences; roughly 26% occur a single time. Of the sample, about 15% is held by the ten largest clones. Sequencing input: PBMCs. These receptors were taken from a human donor in good health (CMV status not recorded). Some clones in this sample may be carry-over from other donors' samples.

This clonotype was recorded at least ten times. The V and J genes are TRBV7-2 and TRBJ1-2; 7 positions agree with TRBD1. Per germline, CDR1 SGHTA and CDR2 FQGNSA. This CDR3 contains 16 residues. The J segment lost 5 bases and the V segment lost 3 bases, leaving 12 bases of the junction unmatched. Here the CDR3 reads CASSFIGQANLYGYTF. The DNA for the CDR3 is TGTGCCAGCAGCTTTATCGGACAGGCAAACCTTTATGGCTACACCTTC.

The CDR3 loop is CASSLRVAYEQYF. DNA of the CDR3: TGTGCCAGCAGCTTAAGGGTTGCCTACGAGCAGTACTTC. The V and J genes are TRBV5-6 and TRBJ2-7; D not certain. The germline V gene has CDR1 SGHDT and CDR2 YYEEEE. This CDR3 contains 13 residues. V gave up 2 bases and J gave up 2 bases, with 8 bases separating them.

Worth noting for this clonotype: The junction differs from germline at one of its ends, possibly a read error. V and J are TRBV30 and TRBJ1-5; no clear D. CDR3 length equals 14 residues. In germline, CDR1 is GTSNPN, CDR2 SVGIG (reference sequence). For the CDR3, the DNA is TGTGCCTGGAGTGTCATGGCAAGCACTCAGCCCCAGCATTTT. Translating gives CAWSVMASTQPQHF.

In its sample, this clonotype was seen many times. V and J are TRBV7-2 and TRBJ2-7, with D possibly being TRBD2 (6 bases). Deletions cut 2 bases from V and 2 bases from J, with 16 bases between. This CDR3 region has 16 residues. Germline V gene data show CDR1 as SGHTA and CDR2 as FQGNSA. Here the CDR3 DNA reads TGTGCCAGCAGCTTATCCCTGGGCGGGACCGCCTACGAGCAGTACTTC. Translation gives CASSLSLGGTAYEQYF.

This clonotype was found a few times. The chain joins TRBV3-1 to TRBJ1-2; D is unclear. Germline loops: CDR1 LGHDT, CDR2 YNNKEL (reference sequence). CDR3 length equals 14 residues. V lost 4 bases and J lost 3, with 12 bases in between. CDR3: CASSPSTPYYGYTF. In nucleotides, the CDR3 is TGTGCCAGCAGCCCCTCGACACCATACTATGGCTACACCTTC.

The chain employs TRBV6-6 and TRBJ2-1, with 9 bases identical to TRBD2. This CDR3 region has 16 residues. Trimming removed 0 bases from V and 5 bases from J; junction bases left unmatched: 5. From germline, CDR1 is MNHNY and CDR2 SVGAGI (reference sequence). The CDR3 loop reads CASSYSAGGPHNEQFF. CDR3 in DNA: TGTGCCAGCAGTTACTCCGCGGGGGGGCCACACAATGAGCAGTTCTTC.

This clonotype was picked up many times. The chain links TRBV28 to TRBJ2-1, with D perhaps matching TRBD2 (5 bases). Trimming stripped 6 bases from V and 0 bases from J, with 21 bases between. The length of the CDR3 is 18 residues. CDR1 and CDR2 from the germline V gene are MDHEN and SYDVKM. The CDR3 DNA follows: TGTGCCAGCAGCCCGGGCCAGTTCGGGATTAGCTCCTACAATGAGCAGTTCTTC. It yields the protein CASSPGQFGISSYNEQFF.

This clonotype was recorded many times. The chain combines TRBV28 with TRBJ1-6; D is possibly TRBD1 (6 bases). The CDR3 runs to 15 residues. Germline assignment: CDR1 MDHEN and CDR2 SYDVKM. V lost 5 bases to trimming and J lost 7 bases, with 15 bases between them. The CDR3 sequence is CASSRGRTENSPLHF. Written as DNA, the CDR3 is TGTGCCAGCAGTAGGGGTCGGACAGAGAATTCACCCCTCCACTTT.

The V and J genes are TRBV7-2 and TRBJ2-7; 13 bases are shared with TRBD2. The germline V gene encodes CDR1 SGHTA and CDR2 FQGNSA. J was trimmed by 4 bases and V by 3 bases; bases with no gene match: 3. There are 15 residues in the CDR3. The CDR3 region is CASSFRLAGGYEQYV. In DNA form, the CDR3 reads TGTGCCAGCAGCTTCAGACTAGCGGGAGGTTACGAGCAGTACGTC.

The rearrangement joins TRBV15 to TRBJ2-5; tentative D call: TRBD1 (6 bases). This CDR3 is 15 amino acids long. Germline V gives CDR1 LNHNV, CDR2 YYDKDF (reference sequence). V was cut by 4 bases and J by 3 bases, with 15 bases left in between. CDR3 residues: CATSNQQGNEETQYF. For the CDR3, the DNA is TGTGCCACCAGCAACCAACAGGGTAACGAAGAGACCCAGTACTTC.

This sequence joins TRBV7-3 and TRBJ1-1; 7 bases fit TRBD1. V lost 5 bases, J lost 5 bases, and 5 bases stayed unmatched. This CDR3 has 13 amino acids. The V gene's germline CDR1 is SGHTA and CDR2 FQGTGA. CDR3 protein: CASSRTGKTEAFF. For the CDR3, the DNA is TGTGCCAGCAGCCGGACAGGCAAAACTGAAGCTTTCTTT.

V is TRBV29-1 and J is TRBJ2-7, with D perhaps matching TRBD1 (6 bases). Germline CDR1 reads SQVTM; CDR2 reads ANQGSEA. The CDR3 contains 11 residues. Trimming shortened V by 4 bases and J by 2 bases, and 6 bases separated the two germline ends. The DNA for the CDR3 is TGCAGCGTTGGGACAGCCTACGAGCAGTACTTC. Residues: CSVGTAYEQYF.

This clonotype was counted between two and nine times. This chain uses TRBV28 with TRBJ2-5, with TRBD1 identical over 8 bases. CDR1 MDHEN and CDR2 SYDVKM come from the germline V gene. J lost 7 bases, V lost 2 bases, and 6 bases had no gene match. The CDR3 covers 14 residues. This CDR3 reads CASSLGGTGGTQYF. CDR3 sequence (DNA): TGTGCCAGCAGTTTAGGGGGGACAGGAGGGACCCAGTACTTC.

The chain employs TRBV6-1 and TRBJ2-1; 9 nucleotides agree with TRBD1. Trimming took 5 bases from V and 2 from J; bases not matched to a gene: 7. Germline assignment: CDR1 MNHNS and CDR2 SASEGT. The length of the CDR3 is 16 residues. For the CDR3, the DNA is TGTGCCAGCAGTAAGATACAGGGGGCTCCCTACAATGAGCAGTTCTTC. Its translation is CASSKIQGAPYNEQFF.

V is TRBV11-2 and J is TRBJ2-7; D is possibly TRBD1 or TRBD2 (6 bases each). V gave up 5 bases and J gave up 4 bases, with 21 bases separating them. This CDR3 spans 16 amino acids. Germline CDR1 and CDR2: SGHAT and FQNNGV. CDR3 protein: CASSPVRGGFSYEQYF. For the CDR3, the DNA is TGTGCCAGCAGCCCCGTTCGAGGGGGGTTTAGTTACGAGCAGTACTTC.

This clonotype appeared a few times. The rearrangement uses TRBV12-3 or TRBV12-4 and TRBJ2-7; 7 bases agree with TRBD1. V dropped 8 bases and J dropped 6; count of bases not matched to a gene: 13. The CDR3 has 14 residues. CDR3 sequence: CASGDRSYVSEQYF. The CDR3, as DNA: TGTGCCAGCGGGGACAGATCGTACGTATCCGAGCAGTACTTC.

In this sample, this clonotype turned up a few times. The chain links TRBV2 to TRBJ2-5; no reliable D call. The V end was cut by 4 bases, the J end by 4 bases, with 13 bases between. CDR1 and CDR2 from the germline V gene are SNHLY and FYNNEI. The CDR3 is made up of 14 amino acids. CDR3 sequence: CASSVGRRGETQYF. DNA for the CDR3: TGTGCCAGCAGTGTCGGGCGACGTGGAGAGACCCAGTACTTC.

This clonotype was detected a few times. The rearrangement joins TRBV11-2 to TRBJ2-2; D is tentatively TRBD1 or TRBD2 (6 bases each). Trimming left V 1 base short and J 2 bases short, with 11 bases between. The CDR3 consists of 16 residues. From germline, CDR1 is SGHAT and CDR2 FQNNGV. As DNA, the CDR3 is TGTGCCAGCAGCTTAGTAAGGGGGGTTAACACCGGGGAGCTGTTTTTT. Its protein product is CASSLVRGVNTGELFF.

This clonotype was seen a few times. The rearrangement uses TRBV2 and TRBJ1-5; a possible D gene is TRBD1 (5 bases). The ends were cut back, 4 bases at V and 6 bases at J, with 7 bases in the middle. The CDR3 loop spans 12 amino acids. The germline V gene encodes CDR1 SNHLY and CDR2 FYNNEI. This CDR3 reads CASSVGTQPQHF. CDR3 nucleotides: TGTGCCAGCAGTGTAGGGACTCAGCCCCAGCATTTT.